Shown below are 3 T cell receptor beta chains from a single sample sequenced in a study of molecular identifiers for immune sequencing clone quantification. Each CDR3 protein is one row after TCRdb ran MiXCR on the PCR reads. The sample contains nearly 650,000 distinct CDR3 sequences, roughly 27% of which appear only once. Input material: naive CD8+ T cells from blood, with Jurkat cell RNA spiked in. The subset here: FACS-sorted CD8+CD4-CCR7+CD45RA+ naive T cells. These receptors were taken from a human donor in good health. Some libraries in this study had Jurkat cell RNA spiked in.

The chain joins TRBV30 to TRBJ2-5, with D uncertain. Germline CDR1 GTSNPN, CDR2 SVGIG (reference sequence). The CDR3 extends over 13 amino acids. V gave up 5 bases and J gave up 5 bases, with 15 bases separating them. In DNA form, the CDR3 reads TGTGCCTGGTCGACACTTAGCCTCGAGACCCAGTACTTC. This sequence encodes CAWSTLSLETQYF. Supplemented by reference TRBV30 and TRBJ2-5, the full variable domain reads SQTIHQWPATLVQPVGSPLSLECTVEGTSNPNLYWYRQAAGRGLQLLFYSVGIGQISSEVPQNLSASRPQDRQFILSSKKLLLSDSGFYLCAWSTLSLETQYFGPGTRLLVL.

This clonotype was detected only once. The rearrangement links TRBV19 to TRBJ2-7; the match to TRBD1 covers 8 bases. The CDR3 consists of 14 residues. After removal of 5 bases from V and 3 bases from J, the junction contained 6 bases not matched to a gene. Looked up from germline, CDR1 is LNHDA and CDR2 is SQIVND (reference sequence). The CDR3, as DNA: TGTGCCAGTAGTTGGCCAGGGGGCTTCTACGAGCAGTACTTC. Translated: CASSWPGGFYEQYF.

The chain recombines TRBV5-1 with TRBJ2-3, with 7 bases matching TRBD1. Trimming cost V 1 base and J 3 bases; bases outside gene matches: 8. CDR1 and CDR2 from the germline V gene are SGHRS and YFSETQ. The CDR3 sequence is 16 residues long. The CDR3 reads CASSLNRGGQTDTQYF. The CDR3, as DNA: TGCGCCAGCAGCTTGAACAGGGGCGGGCAAACAGATACGCAGTATTTT.